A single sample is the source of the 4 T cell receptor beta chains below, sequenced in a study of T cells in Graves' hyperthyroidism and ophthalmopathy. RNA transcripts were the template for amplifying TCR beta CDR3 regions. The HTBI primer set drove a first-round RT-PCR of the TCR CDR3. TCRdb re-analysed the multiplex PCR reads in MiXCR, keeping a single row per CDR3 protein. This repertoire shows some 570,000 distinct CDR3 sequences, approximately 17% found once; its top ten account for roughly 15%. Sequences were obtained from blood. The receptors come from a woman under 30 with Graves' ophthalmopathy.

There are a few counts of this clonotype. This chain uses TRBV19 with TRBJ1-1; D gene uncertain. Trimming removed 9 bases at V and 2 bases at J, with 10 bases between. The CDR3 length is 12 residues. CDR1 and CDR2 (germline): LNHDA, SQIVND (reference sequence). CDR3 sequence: CASQEGNTEAFF. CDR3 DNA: TGTGCCAGCCAGGAAGGTAACACTGAAGCTTTCTTT.

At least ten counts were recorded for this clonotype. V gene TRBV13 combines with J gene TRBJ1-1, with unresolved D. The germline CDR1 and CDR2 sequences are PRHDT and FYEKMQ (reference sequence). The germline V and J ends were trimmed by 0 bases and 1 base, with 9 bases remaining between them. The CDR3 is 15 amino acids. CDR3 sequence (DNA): TGTGCCAGCAGCTTAGGCCGGCGGGGGAACACTGAAGCTTTCTTT. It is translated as CASSLGRRGNTEAFF.

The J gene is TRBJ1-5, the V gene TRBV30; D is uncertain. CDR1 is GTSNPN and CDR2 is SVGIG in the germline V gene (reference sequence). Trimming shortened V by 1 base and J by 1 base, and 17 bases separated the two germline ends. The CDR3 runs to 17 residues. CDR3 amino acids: CAWSEGGVGYSNQPQHF. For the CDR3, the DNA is TGTGCCTGGAGTGAAGGAGGTGTGGGGTACAGCAATCAGCCCCAGCATTTT. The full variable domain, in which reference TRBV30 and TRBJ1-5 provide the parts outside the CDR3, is SQTIHQWPATLVQPVGSPLSLECTVEGTSNPNLYWYRQAAGRGLQLLFYSVGIGQISSEVPQNLSASRPQDRQFILSSKKLLLSDSGFYLCAWSEGGVGYSNQPQHFGDGTRLSIL.

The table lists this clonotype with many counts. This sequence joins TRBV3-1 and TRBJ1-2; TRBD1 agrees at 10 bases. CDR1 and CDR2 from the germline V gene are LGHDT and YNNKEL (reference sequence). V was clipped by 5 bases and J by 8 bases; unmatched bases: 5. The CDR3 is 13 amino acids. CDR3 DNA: TGTGCCAGCAGCTTTGACAGGGGGCGAGGCTACACCTTC. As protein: CASSFDRGRGYTF.